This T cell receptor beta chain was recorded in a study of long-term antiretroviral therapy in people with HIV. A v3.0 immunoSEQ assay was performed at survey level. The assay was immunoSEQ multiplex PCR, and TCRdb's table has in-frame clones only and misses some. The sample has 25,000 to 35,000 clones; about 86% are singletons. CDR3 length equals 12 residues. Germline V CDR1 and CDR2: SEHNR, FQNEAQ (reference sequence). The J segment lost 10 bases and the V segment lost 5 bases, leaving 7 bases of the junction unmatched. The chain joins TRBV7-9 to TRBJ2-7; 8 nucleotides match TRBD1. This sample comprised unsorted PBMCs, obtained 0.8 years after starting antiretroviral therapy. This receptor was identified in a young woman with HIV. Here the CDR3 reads CASSLGQGVQYV. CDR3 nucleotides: TGTGCCAGCAGCCTCGGACAGGGTGTACAGTACGTC.